These T cell receptor beta chains were read from a single sample in a study of CXCR3 chemokines and chemotherapy response in bladder cancer. TCRdb analysed the PCR reads with MiXCR anew, one entry per CDR3 protein. The sample lists around 2,500 distinct CDR3 sequences, approximately 15% occurring once. Sample collection was performed from a patient whose treatment included neoadjuvant chemotherapy. The receptors were sampled from a human donor with bladder cancer that responded to neoadjuvant chemotherapy. Both conserved end residues are part of each CDR3. The order of the fields is V gene, J gene, CDR3 protein.

v_gene: TRBV6-2/TRBV6-3
j_gene: TRBJ1-5
CDR3aa: CASSYSPSGQPQHF

v_gene: TRBV7-2
j_gene: TRBJ1-1
CDR3aa: CASSLDRMNEAFF

v_gene: TRBV11-3
j_gene: TRBJ1-1
CDR3aa: CASSYRDYTEAFF

v_gene: TRBV11-1
j_gene: TRBJ1-1
CDR3aa: CASSPDRINTEAFF

v_gene: TRBV4-1
j_gene: TRBJ1-2
CDR3aa: CASSQGGRQGANYGYTF

v_gene: TRBV6-5
j_gene: TRBJ1-3
CDR3aa: CASRRDYGDTIYF

v_gene: TRBV27
j_gene: TRBJ2-7
CDR3aa: CASSLGQDEQYF

v_gene: TRBV24-1
j_gene: TRBJ2-1
CDR3aa: CAIATGVYNEQFF

v_gene: TRBV28
j_gene: TRBJ2-7
CDR3aa: CASSLRRDEQYF

v_gene: TRBV12-3/TRBV12-4
j_gene: TRBJ2-1
CDR3aa: CASSLIMGGPYNEQFF

v_gene: TRBV28
j_gene: TRBJ2-7
CDR3aa: CASRLWTSGSYEQYF

v_gene: TRBV18
j_gene: TRBJ1-1
CDR3aa: CASSPQRQTFTEAFF

v_gene: TRBV24-1
j_gene: TRBJ2-1
CDR3aa: CATGTGRGVNEQFF

v_gene: TRBV6-2/TRBV6-3
j_gene: TRBJ2-7
CDR3aa: CASTSLHTMREQYF

v_gene: TRBV18
j_gene: TRBJ1-5
CDR3aa: CASSPGGMAMGPQHF

v_gene: TRBV27
j_gene: TRBJ2-2
CDR3aa: CASRTSGGDTGELFF

v_gene: TRBV29-1
j_gene: TRBJ2-3
CDR3aa: CSVRLSGRVQDTQYF

v_gene: TRBV7-9
j_gene: TRBJ2-4
CDR3aa: CASSLAGGTKNIQYF

v_gene: TRBV12-3/TRBV12-4
j_gene: TRBJ1-1
CDR3aa: CASSLRPGAETEAFF

v_gene: TRBV6-5
j_gene: TRBJ2-2
CDR3aa: CASRGLAGATGELFF

v_gene: TRBV5-5
j_gene: TRBJ2-1
CDR3aa: CASRKSSGGPYNEQFF

v_gene: TRBV19
j_gene: TRBJ2-1
CDR3aa: CASSQTSGSLNEQFF

v_gene: TRBV2
j_gene: TRBJ1-2
CDR3aa: CASSEFDRGSGYTF

v_gene: TRBV6-5
j_gene: TRBJ2-1
CDR3aa: CASRAGIVNEQFF

v_gene: TRBV4-1
j_gene: TRBJ2-2
CDR3aa: CASSHRLAGGTGELFF

v_gene: TRBV7-9
j_gene: TRBJ1-2
CDR3aa: CASSLAGTAFRGYTF

v_gene: TRBV24-1
j_gene: TRBJ2-7
CDR3aa: CATSGLTGTGNYEQYF

v_gene: TRBV5-5
j_gene: TRBJ2-2
CDR3aa: CASSLAPGGQAGELFF

v_gene: TRBV5-4
j_gene: TRBJ1-4
CDR3aa: CASSPGDGGDEKLFF

v_gene: TRBV24-1
j_gene: TRBJ2-1
CDR3aa: CATGQGYNEQFF

v_gene: TRBV28
j_gene: TRBJ2-1
CDR3aa: CASSLGTSGEQFF

v_gene: TRBV6-1
j_gene: TRBJ1-5
CDR3aa: CASSEGRGSGNQPQHF